This entry lists 25 T cell receptor beta chains sequenced from one sample in a study of blood T cell repertoires in COVID-19. Data came from immunoSEQ multiplex PCR; TCRdb stores just in-frame clones and leaves some out. This sample has fewer than 200,000 clones, with about 83% found just once. The sequencing sample was made of PBMCs or T cells enriched from blood (not recorded which). All receptors come from a woman aged 45-59 years in a cohort exposed to, infected with or recovered from COVID-19 (not recorded which).

The rearrangement joins TRBV7-2 to TRBJ1-2; tentative D call: TRBD1 (5 bases). The length of the CDR3 is 17 residues. CDR1 and CDR2 (germline): SGHTA, FQGNSA. V was cut by 0 bases and J by 7 bases, with 21 bases left in between. As DNA, the CDR3 is TGTGCCAGCAGCTTAGCCGGGGGGTTTTGGAGCCGCCCTGGCTACACCTTC. Translation gives CASSLAGGFWSRPGYTF. Supplemented by reference TRBV7-2 and TRBJ1-2, the full variable domain reads GAGVSQSPSNKVTEKGKDVELRCDPISGHTALYWYRQSLGQGLEFLIYFQGNSAPDKSGLPSDRFSAERTGGSVSTLTIQRTQQEDSAVYLCASSLAGGFWSRPGYTFGSGTRLTVV.

V is TRBV4-1 and J is TRBJ1-1; tentative D call: TRBD1 (5 bases). V lost 1 base and J lost 5, with 8 bases in between. The CDR3 is made up of 13 amino acids. Per germline, CDR1 MGHRA and CDR2 YSYEKL. CDR3 coding DNA: TGCGCCAGCAGCCAAGTGGAGGGGACTGAAGCTTTCTTT. Translated, it gives CASSQVEGTEAFF.

The chain links TRBV11-3 to TRBJ2-1, with unresolved D. The germline CDR1 and CDR2 sequences are SGHNT and YENEEA. The CDR3 has 12 amino acids. The V and J ends lost 1 base and 5 bases respectively, with 3 bases between them. CDR3 DNA sequence: TGTGCCAGCAGCTTAGGCGACAATGAGCAGTTCTTC. Translating it yields CASSLGDNEQFF.

This clone has only one observation. The chain combines TRBV20-1 with TRBJ2-7; 7 positions agree with TRBD1. Per germline, CDR1 DFQATT and CDR2 SNEGSKA (reference sequence). The V segment lost 5 bases and the J segment 0 bases; nucleotides outside the gene matches: 4. This CDR3 contains 13 residues. The CDR3 loop reads CSAGGTDSYEQYF. DNA of the CDR3: TGCAGTGCTGGTGGGACAGACTCCTACGAGCAGTACTTC.

This clone appeared a few times. V and J are TRBV7-9 and TRBJ1-2; D is unclear. V was shortened by 5 bases and J by 8 bases, with 12 bases between the two germline ends. This CDR3 contains 12 residues. Germline V gene sequence: CDR1 SEHNR, CDR2 FQNEAQ (reference sequence). The DNA of the CDR3 is TGTGCCAGCAGCACCCGACAAAGCGGCTACACCTTC. Residues: CASSTRQSGYTF.

The chain carries TRBV28 and TRBJ2-7, with 7 bases matching TRBD2. V gave up 5 bases and J gave up 6 bases; unmatched junction bases: 25. In germline, CDR1 is MDHEN, CDR2 SYDVKM. This CDR3 is 19 amino acids long. This CDR3 reads CASSPLGDPEKGGSSEQYF. In nucleotides, the CDR3 is TGTGCCAGCAGTCCCCTGGGGGACCCGGAGAAGGGCGGGAGCTCCGAGCAGTACTTC.

CDR3 in amino acids: CASAGSTGETDTQYF. The CDR3 DNA follows: TGTGCCAGCGCCGGGTCCACAGGGGAAACAGATACGCAGTATTTT. The chain uses TRBV5-5 and TRBJ2-3, with 7 positions matching TRBD1. The CDR3 spans 15 residues. Germline CDR1 is SGHKS and CDR2 is YYEKEE (reference sequence). The V segment lost 7 bases and the J segment 3 bases; nucleotides outside the gene matches: 11.

A few counts support this clone. The V gene is TRBV9, the J gene TRBJ1-2, with 7 bases fitting TRBD1. Germline V gene data show CDR1 as SGDLS and CDR2 as YYNGEE. V lost 3 bases, J lost 8 bases, and 13 bases stayed unmatched. The CDR3 has 15 amino acids. The CDR3 region has the DNA TGTGCCAGCAGCGAGACCCTCAGGGGGGTTGGGGGCTACACCTTC. This sequence encodes CASSETLRGVGGYTF.

The chain recombines TRBV11-2 with TRBJ2-3; maybe TRBD2 (5 bases). V was trimmed by 4 bases and J by 6 bases, leaving 14 bases between them. There are 14 residues in the CDR3. CDR1 and CDR2 from the germline V gene are SGHAT and FQNNGV. The DNA for the CDR3 is TGTGCCAGCAGCTCCCGAAGTGAGGGCGATACGCAGTATTTT. Its translation: CASSSRSEGDTQYF.

The V gene is TRBV28, the J gene TRBJ1-5, with D unclear. Germline loops: CDR1 MDHEN, CDR2 SYDVKM. Trimming pared 3 bases from V and 7 bases from J, leaving 13 bases between. The CDR3 is 14 residues long. The CDR3 sequence: CASSFGEGGQPQHF. In DNA, the CDR3 is TGTGCCAGCAGTTTCGGGGAGGGCGGGCAGCCCCAGCATTTT.

The chain links TRBV10-3 to TRBJ2-7; possibly TRBD2 for D (5 bases). Looked up from germline, CDR1 is ENHRY and CDR2 is SYGVKD. V lost 4 bases, J lost 3 bases, and 10 bases lay in between. This CDR3 spans 13 amino acids. The CDR3 spells CAISGGVNYEQYF. CDR3 nucleotide sequence: TGTGCCATCAGTGGGGGAGTCAACTACGAGCAGTACTTC.

This clone came up once. The V call is TRBV19, the J call TRBJ1-4; no reliable D call. The CDR3 is 14 amino acids. Trimming pared 5 bases from V and 0 bases from J, leaving 7 bases between. Germline V lookup: CDR1 LNHDA, CDR2 SQIVND (reference sequence). CDR3 nucleotide sequence: TGTGCCAGTAGTGAAACAACAACTAATGAAAAACTGTTTTTT. It codes for CASSETTTNEKLFF. Drawing the rest from reference TRBV19 and TRBJ1-4, the complete variable domain is DGGITQSPKYLFRKEGQNVTLSCEQNLNHDAMYWYRQDPGQGLRLIYYSQIVNDFQKGDIAEGYSVSREKKESFPLTVTSAQKNPTAFYLCASSETTTNEKLFFGSGTQLSVL.

The chain carries TRBV30 and TRBJ2-7; possibly TRBD2 for D (6 bases). Germline loops: CDR1 GTSNPN, CDR2 SVGIG (reference sequence). CDR3 length: 13 residues. V lost 4 bases and J lost 5, with 15 bases in between. The CDR3 bases are TGTGCCTGGACCGTCGGGGGTACTGACGAGCAGTACTTC. Protein: CAWTVGGTDEQYF. Full variable domain (missing parts from reference TRBV30 and TRBJ2-7): SQTIHQWPATLVQPVGSPLSLECTVEGTSNPNLYWYRQAAGRGLQLLFYSVGIGQISSEVPQNLSASRPQDRQFILSSKKLLLSDSGFYLCAWTVGGTDEQYFGPGTRLTVT.

The chain uses TRBV19 and TRBJ2-3; D might be TRBD2 (6 bases). The CDR3 contains 15 residues. With 5 bases removed from V and 8 bases from J, the gap between germline ends came to 20 bases. Germline assignment: CDR1 LNHDA and CDR2 SQIVND (reference sequence). For the CDR3, the DNA is TGTGCCAGTAGTCCCCTCCAGCGGGTACCTCGTACGCAGTATTTT. It specifies CASSPLQRVPRTQYF.

V usage is TRBV3-1 (or the pseudogene TRBV3-2) and J usage is TRBJ1-1; D may be TRBD1 (6 bases). This CDR3 is built from 14 residues. Germline CDR1 is LGHDT and CDR2 is YNNKEL (reference sequence). Trimming removed 6 bases at V and 0 bases at J, with 11 bases between. The CDR3 DNA follows: TGTGCCAGCAGGGGACACTTCATGAACACTGAAGCTTTCTTT. It codes for CASRGHFMNTEAFF.

The genes are TRBV27 and TRBJ2-5; D perhaps matches TRBD1 (5 bases). In germline, CDR1 is MNHEY, CDR2 SMNVEV (reference sequence). CDR3 length: 16 amino acids. The V end lost 6 bases, the J end lost 4 bases, and 21 bases lay between the germline ends. CDR3 sequence: CASSLWPNQGRETQYF. CDR3 DNA sequence: TGTGCCAGCAGCCTATGGCCCAACCAGGGAAGAGAGACCCAGTACTTC.

The CDR3 DNA is TGTGCCAGTAGTGACGAGGGCCTTGGCGCTGAAGCTTTCTTT. It translates to CASSDEGLGAEAFF. The chain is built from TRBV19 and TRBJ1-1; D gene uncertain. The germline V and J ends were trimmed by 5 bases and 6 bases, with 16 bases remaining between them. Germline V gives CDR1 LNHDA, CDR2 SQIVND (reference sequence). The CDR3 is made up of 14 amino acids.

The gene calls are TRBV7-8 and TRBJ1-2, with 9 positions matching TRBD1. Germline values: CDR1 SGHVS, CDR2 FQNEAQ. The CDR3 consists of 16 residues. V lost 2 bases and J lost 0; bases outside the gene matches: 4. The CDR3 DNA is TGTGCCAGCAGCTTATCCGGACAGGGGACTAACTATGGCTACACCTTC. As protein: CASSLSGQGTNYGYTF.

V is TRBV2 and J is TRBJ2-7; unclear D gene. CDR3 size: 12 residues. V dropped 7 bases and J dropped 2 bases, with 9 bases sitting between them. Germline lookup yields CDR1 SNHLY and CDR2 FYNNEI. The CDR3 sequence: CASTLLAYEQYF. As DNA, the CDR3 is TGTGCCAGCACCCTTTTAGCCTACGAGCAGTACTTC. Filled out from reference TRBV2 and TRBJ2-7, the complete variable domain reads EPEVTQTPSHQVTQMGQEVILRCVPISNHLYFYWYRQILGQKVEFLVSFYNNEISEKSEIFDDQFSVERPDGSNFTLKIRSTKLEDSAMYFCASTLLAYEQYFGPGTRLTVT.

The chain carries TRBV19 and TRBJ2-2, with TRBD2 matching 11 bases. The CDR3 is made up of 18 amino acids. V dropped 4 bases and J dropped 2; count of bases not matched to a gene: 9. Germline V CDR1 and CDR2: LNHDA, SQIVND (reference sequence). CDR3 sequence reads: CASSNSLAGVINTGELFF. In DNA, the CDR3 is TGTGCCAGTAGTAACTCACTAGCGGGAGTTATCAACACCGGGGAGCTGTTTTTT. The full variable domain, rest sourced from reference TRBV19 and TRBJ2-2, is DGGITQSPKYLFRKEGQNVTLSCEQNLNHDAMYWYRQDPGQGLRLIYYSQIVNDFQKGDIAEGYSVSREKKESFPLTVTSAQKNPTAFYLCASSNSLAGVINTGELFFGEGSRLTVL.

The chain carries TRBV15 and TRBJ2-1, with 7 bases lining up with TRBD1. Germline V lookup: CDR1 LNHNV, CDR2 YYDKDF (reference sequence). V trimming: 7 bases; J trimming: 3 bases; junction bases outside the gene matches: 3. CDR3 length equals 13 residues. For the CDR3, the DNA is TGTGCCACCACGACAGGGTACTACAATGAGCAGTTCTTC. This sequence encodes CATTTGYYNEQFF.

V is TRBV12-3 or TRBV12-4 and J is TRBJ2-1, with D maybe TRBD1 (5 bases). CDR3 size: 11 residues. Trimming shortened V by 8 bases and J by 11 bases, and 13 bases separated the two germline ends. CDR3 amino acids: CASSKDIQQFF. In DNA form, the CDR3 reads TGTGCCAGCTCCAAGGACATTCAGCAGTTCTTC.

The J gene is TRBJ1-4, the V gene TRBV2; D remains unclear. CDR1 and CDR2 from the germline V gene are SNHLY and FYNNEI. This CDR3 is 11 amino acids long. V lost 4 bases and J 8 bases, leaving 5 bases between the germline ends. CDR3 in DNA: TGTGCCAGCAGTGGAGGAGAAAAACTGTTTTTT. This translates into CASSGGEKLFF.

The chain carries TRBV5-1 and TRBJ1-2; 8 nucleotides line up with TRBD1. Trimming removed 0 bases from V and 8 bases from J; junction bases left unmatched: 12. Germline values: CDR1 SGHRS, CDR2 YFSETQ. This CDR3 contains 16 residues. The CDR3 bases are TGCGCCAGCAGCTTGGCAGGGGGCGCACAAGATTCCGGCTACACCTTC. The encoded protein is CASSLAGGAQDSGYTF.

This clone was seen only once. This rearrangement joins TRBV30 to TRBJ1-6, with 7 bases aligning to TRBD1. V dropped 4 bases and J dropped 9; count of bases not matched to a gene: 9. The germline gives CDR1 GTSNPN, CDR2 SVGIG (reference sequence). The CDR3 covers 14 residues. CDR3 DNA: TGTGCCTGGAACACCGGGACAGTTAGTTCACCCCTCCACTTT. It yields the protein CAWNTGTVSSPLHF.